This is a list of T cell receptor beta chains from one sample in a study of T cell responses to AZD1222 COVID-19 vaccine. Clones were sequenced by immunoSEQ multiplex PCR, and TCRdb holds only the in-frame ones, with some missing. This sample has 100,000 to 130,000 clones, with approximately 86% found just once. Sequencing was performed on peripheral blood, taken on day 0 of AZD1222 vaccination. The source is an adult in good health. Each CDR3 is given without its conserved first and last residue. Each record gives: V gene, CDR3 protein.

TRBV9,ASSVMGRGANEQY
TRBV5-4,ASSLWGFAEAF
TRBV6-2/TRBV6-3,ASSSTSGGQETQY
TRBV9,ASSPYSTGELF
TRBV15,ATSRDQLPNEQF
TRBV7-2,ASSLSSRDTREQY
TRBV9,ASSVSPGTAPYGYT
TRBV30,AWSAIGVSSGNTIY
TRBV7-9,ASSPVGGAGAF
TRBV20-1,SASDREHETQY
TRBV4-2,ASSPGEGNTEAF
TRBV20-1,SASISGGGGAQH
TRBV5-4,ASSLVEAGELF
TRBV5-1,ASSRNSGRASYEQY
TRBV7-3,ASSTGQTDTQY
TRBV7-2,ASSLVWDTGELF
TRBV5-4,ASRPQNTGELF
TRBV6-6,ASSYSSLAGTDTQY
TRBV7-9,ASSQYPGLEPEQF
TRBV18,ASSPTTGTGVQPQH
TRBV4-1,ASSQAGDTDTQY
TRBV18,ASSPSGIETQY
TRBV5-6,ASSRGEWGTEAF
TRBV6-5,ASRLRVGEQF
TRBV4-3,ASSHLGSSYEQY
TRBV5-1,ASSQRQETYNSPLH
TRBV2,ASRDPDLESYNEQF
TRBV18,ASSTGNEQF
TRBV6-6,ASSPPRSGHRNEQF
TRBV19,ASSIASSVEQY
TRBV7-9,ASSSSHGMNTEAF
TRBV5-4,ASSIQGARGYGYT
TRBV30,AWSALAGYNEQF
TRBV6-5,ASRDRAVTEAF
TRBV7-6,ASSLLALDGEQF
TRBV5-6,ASSGAYEQY
TRBV10-3,AIMGVGGEAF
TRBV10-3,AISESSSGGTQY
TRBV4-1,ASSQDRAGELF
TRBV6-5,ASRDRYNYGYT
TRBV7-9,ASSLGRYEQY
TRBV29-1,SVGLRDRDANTGELF
TRBV2,ASSTGDGSYNEQF
TRBV28,ASSSILGLAKNTGELF
TRBV4-1,ASSQGVGTYEQY
TRBV3-1/TRBV3-2,ASRTGTENSPLH
TRBV5-6,ASSSQTRDTGELF
TRBV18,ASSPRGAEQF
TRBV12-2,ASRLHPGGARNTIY
TRBV2,ASSGIGGSNYGYT
TRBV20-1,SASPGQVSYEQY
TRBV5-1,ASSLEGHGRISPLH